Listed here are 20 T cell receptor beta chains from one sample, sequenced in a study of blood T cell repertoires in COVID-19. This table comes from immunoSEQ multiplex PCR, and its TCRdb copy is limited to in-frame clones, with some not included. The sample contains roughly 160,000 clones, around three quarters of which appear only once. The specimen was PBMCs or T cells enriched from blood (not recorded which). The receptors come from a woman in her 70s in a cohort exposed to, infected with or recovered from COVID-19 (not recorded which).

This clone has just a few counts. The chain uses TRBV10-2 and TRBJ1-2; D gene uncertain. V dropped 6 bases and J dropped 1 base, with 15 bases sitting between them. CDR3 size: 15 residues. The germline V gene has CDR1 WSHSY and CDR2 SAAADI. The CDR3 loop reads CASSKDGNDNYGYTF. For the CDR3, the DNA is TGCGCCAGCAGCAAAGACGGGAACGATAACTATGGCTACACCTTC.

V is TRBV20-1 and J is TRBJ2-7; D might be TRBD2 (6 bases). This CDR3 contains 13 residues. V dropped 3 bases and J dropped 0 bases, with 9 bases sitting between them. Germline CDR1 DFQATT, CDR2 SNEGSKA (reference sequence). CDR3 residues: CSASDGSSYEQYF. Here the CDR3 DNA reads TGCAGTGCTAGTGACGGGAGCTCCTACGAGCAGTACTTC.

About this clone itself: The same CDR3 arises from other DNA sequences in this sample as well. The chain combines TRBV11-2 with TRBJ2-3; no clear D gene. CDR3 length equals 14 residues. Between the trimmed V and J ends, which lost 4 bases and 0 bases, there was a span of 8 bases. From germline, CDR1 is SGHAT and CDR2 FQNNGV. CDR3 bases: TGTGCCAGCAGCTCCCCTACTAGCACAGATACGCAGTATTTT. Protein product: CASSSPTSTDTQYF.

The chain recombines TRBV5-4 with TRBJ2-3, with 11 bases matching TRBD2. The CDR3 spans 18 residues. V lost 0 bases and J lost 0; bases outside the gene matches: 6. In germline, CDR1 is SGHNT, CDR2 YYREEE (reference sequence). CDR3 nucleotide sequence: TGTGCCAGCAGCTTGGTCACCGTAGCGGGAGGGAGCACAGATACGCAGTATTTT. This codes for CASSLVTVAGGSTDTQYF.

The rearrangement uses TRBV29-1 and TRBJ2-7; the match to TRBD1 covers 10 bases. Losses at the gene ends were 7 bases for V and 2 bases for J; bases not matched to a gene: 5. Germline V gene lookup returns CDR1 SQVTM and CDR2 ANQGSEA. This CDR3 comprises 13 residues. Here the CDR3 reads CSAGTGVAYEQYF. The CDR3 DNA is TGCAGCGCCGGGACAGGGGTGGCCTACGAGCAGTACTTC.

A single count supports this clone. Other DNA sequences in the same sample also yield this CDR3. This chain uses TRBV7-9 with TRBJ1-2; D not certain. Germline V gene data show CDR1 as SEHNR and CDR2 as FQNEAQ (reference sequence). The V end lost 1 base, the J end lost 3 bases, and 6 bases lay between the germline ends. This CDR3 spans 13 amino acids. In DNA, the CDR3 is TGTGCCAGCAGCTTAGGGCAGGACTATGGCTACACCTTC. Amino acids: CASSLGQDYGYTF.

V gene TRBV12-5 combines with J gene TRBJ2-2, with D possibly being TRBD2 (6 bases). Trimming cost V 6 bases and J 5 bases, with 10 bases left between them. From germline, CDR1 is LGHNT and CDR2 FRNRAP. This CDR3 region has 13 residues. CDR3 residues: CASGAGYTGELFF. As DNA, the CDR3 is TGTGCTAGTGGGGCGGGGTATACCGGGGAGCTGTTTTTT.

The chain employs TRBV28 and TRBJ2-5; D uncertain. Germline loops: CDR1 MDHEN, CDR2 SYDVKM. The CDR3 sequence is 12 residues long. Trimming stripped 3 bases from V and 6 bases from J, with 8 bases between. The CDR3 loop is CASSFWAQTQYF. CDR3 in DNA: TGTGCCAGCAGTTTCTGGGCGCAGACCCAGTACTTC.

This rearrangement joins TRBV11-3 to TRBJ2-1; 8 bases fit TRBD2. This CDR3 has 15 residues. CDR1 and CDR2 from the germline V gene are SGHNT and YENEEA. V shed 0 bases, J shed 6 bases, and the junction held 4 bases outside the gene matches. For the CDR3, the DNA is TGTGCCAGCAGCTTAGAAGCGGGAGCGGGCAATGAGCAGTTCTTC. It codes for CASSLEAGAGNEQFF.

This clone has a single count. This chain connects TRBV6-5 to TRBJ2-1, with 9 bases identical to TRBD2. Germline CDR1 and CDR2: MNHEY and SVGAGI. The CDR3 extends over 16 amino acids. The junction had 9 bases not matched to a gene; V was cut back by 0 bases and J by 9 bases. CDR3 residues: CASSYSIPAGGLEQFF. The CDR3 DNA reads as TGTGCCAGCAGTTACTCGATTCCAGCGGGAGGACTTGAGCAGTTCTTC.

This chain connects TRBV19 to TRBJ1-5, with TRBD1 matching over 9 bases. Per germline, CDR1 LNHDA and CDR2 SQIVND (reference sequence). V was clipped by 5 bases and J by 3 bases; unmatched bases: 11. CDR3 length: 17 amino acids. CDR3 DNA sequence: TGTGCCAGTAGTGTTACACAGGGGGCTCTGATCAATCAGCCCCAGCATTTT. This translates into CASSVTQGALINQPQHF.

The chain employs TRBV5-4 and TRBJ2-1; D might be TRBD2 (6 bases). Trimming stripped 2 bases from V and 1 base from J, with 10 bases between. Germline V CDR1 and CDR2: SGHNT, YYREEE (reference sequence). This CDR3 has 15 amino acids. The CDR3 DNA reads TGTGCCAGCAGCTTACGTAGCGGATCCTACAATGAGCAGTTCTTC. Residues: CASSLRSGSYNEQFF.

This clone has a handful of counts. The J gene is TRBJ1-6, the V gene TRBV10-3; a weak D match, TRBD1 (5 bases). The germline V gene has CDR1 ENHRY and CDR2 SYGVKD. Trimming shortened V by 3 bases and J by 7 bases, and 22 bases separated the two germline ends. This CDR3 region has 18 residues. Here the CDR3 reads CAISDSAQGGSENSPLHF. For the CDR3, the DNA is TGTGCCATCAGTGATTCGGCCCAGGGAGGATCGGAAAATTCACCCCTCCACTTT.

The CDR3 nucleotides read TGTGCCAGCAGCAATGTGTTCGCGGGAGGGCCCTACGAGCAGTACTTC. Amino acids: CASSNVFAGGPYEQYF. The rearrangement uses TRBV11-2 and TRBJ2-7; 9 bases are shared with TRBD2. The germline gives CDR1 SGHAT, CDR2 FQNNGV. CDR3 length equals 16 residues. Trimming took 5 bases from V and 2 from J; bases not matched to a gene: 10.

This clone came up a few times. The chain carries TRBV7-8 and TRBJ1-1; D unresolved. Trimming stripped 5 bases from V and 5 bases from J, with 24 bases between. The CDR3 contains 17 residues. Germline V gene lookup returns CDR1 SGHVS and CDR2 FQNEAQ. The DNA for the CDR3 is TGTGCCAGCAGCCCACGCTCTCGAAGGAGTCAAAGGACTGAAGCTTTCTTT. The encoded protein is CASSPRSRRSQRTEAFF.

The count of this clone is one. The V call is TRBV29-1, the J call TRBJ2-1; D is possibly TRBD2 (6 bases). The CDR3 contains 13 residues. Trimming took off 6 bases at V and 3 bases at J, with 12 bases between the two ends. Germline V gene lookup returns CDR1 SQVTM and CDR2 ANQGSEA. CDR3 in DNA: TGCAGCGTGCGGAGCGGGCGCTACAATGAGCAGTTCTTC. Translating it yields CSVRSGRYNEQFF.

The chain employs TRBV28 and TRBJ2-3; a possible D gene is TRBD2 (7 bases). Trimming removed 6 bases at V and 5 bases at J, with 15 bases between. The CDR3 covers 14 residues. Germline V gene data show CDR1 as MDHEN and CDR2 as SYDVKM. The CDR3 nucleotides are TGTGCCAGCAGGGACAGCGGGATGGGAGATACGCAGTATTTT. This codes for CASRDSGMGDTQYF.

The chain employs TRBV28 and TRBJ2-2, with 9 bases identical to TRBD1. The ends lost 7 bases at V and 3 bases at J; junction bases unmatched: 6. Looked up from germline, CDR1 is MDHEN and CDR2 is SYDVKM. This CDR3 has 15 amino acids. The CDR3 sequence: CASTSGDRDTGELFF. The CDR3 nucleotides are TGTGCCAGCACCAGTGGGGACAGGGACACCGGGGAGCTGTTTTTT.

The genes are TRBV5-1 and TRBJ2-1; 13 nucleotides align to TRBD2. The CDR3 contains 15 residues. Germline V gene data show CDR1 as SGHRS and CDR2 as YFSETQ. The V gene end was trimmed by 4 bases and the J gene end by 6 bases; junction bases not matched to a gene: 4. The CDR3 sequence is CASSDRTSGSNEQFF. Written as DNA, the CDR3 is TGCGCCAGCAGCGATAGGACTAGCGGGAGCAATGAGCAGTTCTTC.

The chain recombines TRBV16 with TRBJ1-4; no clear D. This CDR3 is built from 13 residues. Per the germline V gene, CDR1 is KGHSY and CDR2 is FQNENV. Trimming removed 4 bases at V and 8 bases at J, with 11 bases between. The CDR3 sequence: CASSPSVEEKLFF. The DNA of the CDR3 is TGTGCCAGCAGCCCTAGCGTTGAGGAAAAACTGTTTTTT.